This T cell receptor (beta chain) was captured in a study of vaccination effects on CD4 cells after COVID-19. Study background: All study participants received two doses of BNT162b2 or mRNA-1273 vaccine. Study conclusions and caveats: Early post-infection timepoints were missing from the study, which also had few convalescent patients. The study found that post-vaccine spike-reactive clones in convalescents were mainly new vaccine-induced clones.

This CDR3 is built from 16 residues. Trimming removed 5 bases at V and 4 bases at J, with 17 bases between. Germline CDR1 is LNHDA and CDR2 is SQIVND (reference sequence). Profiling relied on immunoSEQ multiplex PCR, and the TCRdb table lists in-frame clones only, not all of them. The profile shows approximately 38,000 clones, just under 75% of them singletons. Antigen-specific CD4+ T cells were expanded with viral peptide pools in the ViraFEST assay before sequencing. Scientists isolated CD4+ T cells after a roughly ten-day culture period ended. Convalescent patients had PCR-confirmed SARS-CoV-2 infection between March and December 2020. Replacing half the medium with IL-2 medium was done on days 3 and 7. With respect to this clone: Its antigen is unknown.

The sequence was collected from a human donor who had a prior SARS-CoV-2 infection. The source was CD4+ T cells from PBMCs cultured with a peptide pool, collected before COVID-19 vaccination. This chain links TRBV19 with TRBJ2-2; tentatively, D is TRBD1 or TRBD2 (6 bases each). The DNA for the CDR3 is TGTGCCAGTAGTCCAAATGGGGGGCCCCTCACCGGGGAGCTGTTTTTT. Its protein is CASSPNGGPLTGELFF. Full variable domain (remainder filled in from reference TRBV19 and TRBJ2-2): DGGITQSPKYLFRKEGQNVTLSCEQNLNHDAMYWYRQDPGQGLRLIYYSQIVNDFQKGDIAEGYSVSREKKESFPLTVTSAQKNPTAFYLCASSPNGGPLTGELFFGEGSRLTVL.